This T cell receptor (beta chain) was sequenced during a study of blood T cell repertoires in COVID-19. Study overall: COVID-19 samples, acute and convalescent, were from the United States, Italy and Spain. From T cells, B-cell-depleted T cells, or PBMCs came the material, which was cDNA or gDNA.

As handled by the study authors: Amplified reference gene primers provided the basis for estimating nucleated cell counts. Assay: immunoSEQ multiplex PCR; the TCRdb copy retains only in-frame clones and omits some. V and J calls and clone size are given by that table; D and trimming were obtained from the DNA. The sample yields 250,000 to 350,000 clones, 89% seen once. V was shortened by 10 bases and J by 7 bases, with 17 bases between the two germline ends. The CDR3 length is 13 residues. Germline values: CDR1 ENHRY, CDR2 SYGVKD. The source is a woman between 40 and 55 years old who had recovered from COVID-19. The chain joins TRBV10-3 to TRBJ2-1; tentatively, D is TRBD1 (5 bases). What was sequenced was peripheral blood. CDR3 sequence: CATSNQGRNEQFF. CDR3 nucleotides: TGTGCCACTTCAAACCAGGGTAGAAATGAGCAGTTCTTC.